The clone carrying this T cell receptor beta chain was seen more than once but under ten times. Its antigen is still unknown. With V trimmed by 4 bases and J by 2 bases, 8 bases remained unmatched. The germline V gene has CDR1 SGDLS and CDR2 YYNGEE. CDR3 length equals 16 residues. This sample stems from a study of cytotoxic CD8 clonotypes in ibrutinib-treated CLL. The wider study: An average of approximately 260,000 productive templates and 80,000 to 100,000 productive rearrangements was obtained per sample.

TCRdb keeps only in-frame clones here, not all; method: immunoSEQ multiplex PCR. The data contain a few hundred thousand clones, 67% of them singletons. General study results and limits: Clonality increased at ibrutinib response and stayed stable in sustained remission. At progression, however, it fell back toward baseline.

The TCR sequence derives from a human donor with chronic lymphocytic leukemia. This rearrangement joins TRBV9 to TRBJ2-2; 7 bases line up with TRBD2. Sequencing used PBMCs, obtained after 36 months of ibrutinib treatment. CDR3 bases: TGTGCCAGCAGCCCAACAGCGGGGCTTAACACCGGGGAGCTGTTTTTT. This sequence encodes CASSPTAGLNTGELFF.